These 16 T cell receptor beta chains were all obtained from the same sample, sequenced in a study of cytomegalovirus exposure and HLA in healthy donors. The PCR was carried out with 60 Vbeta primers and 13 Jbeta primers. Data came from immunoSEQ multiplex PCR; TCRdb stores just in-frame clones and leaves some out. Its table lists approximately 200,000 clones. Material: PBMCs. The receptors here all came from a boy younger than 18 in good health and CMV-seronegative.

Here the CDR3 reads CASSLVTGNYGYTF. The DNA of the CDR3 is TGTGCCAGCAGCTTAGTAACAGGGAACTATGGCTACACCTTC. The chain combines TRBV7-9 with TRBJ1-2, with D perhaps TRBD1 (6 bases). V shed 1 base and J shed 2 bases, with 8 bases lying between them. The CDR3 sequence is 14 residues long. CDR1 is SEHNR and CDR2 is FQNEAQ in the germline V gene (reference sequence).

The chain recombines TRBV27 with TRBJ2-1; 9 positions agree with TRBD2. The trim removed 1 base at V and 8 bases at J, leaving 6 bases unmatched. This CDR3 region has 15 residues. CDR1 and CDR2 (germline): MNHEY, SMNVEV (reference sequence). Written as DNA, the CDR3 is TGTGCCAGCAGTTTATTAGGGACTAGCAAGGATGAGCAGTTCTTC. Residues: CASSLLGTSKDEQFF.

This chain links TRBV13 with TRBJ1-3; 9 nucleotides align to TRBD1. Trimming removed 5 bases from V and 10 bases from J; junction bases left unmatched: 12. The germline V gene has CDR1 PRHDT and CDR2 FYEKMQ (reference sequence). The CDR3 sequence is 15 residues long. The CDR3: CASSLRTGEVSTIYF. The CDR3 DNA sequence: TGTGCCAGCAGCCTTCGGACAGGGGAAGTTAGTACCATATATTTT.

This chain links TRBV20-1 with TRBJ2-3; D unclear. Trimming cost V 6 bases and J 6 bases, with 10 bases left between them. The V gene's germline CDR1 is DFQATT and CDR2 SNEGSKA (reference sequence). This CDR3 has 11 residues. CDR3 nucleotides: TGCAGTGCGCTATCGCGCGATACGCAGTATTTT. Its translation is CSALSRDTQYF.

The chain couples TRBV5-4 to TRBJ2-1; D possibly corresponds to TRBD2 (6 bases). Deletions cut 0 bases from V and 6 bases from J, with 7 bases between. The CDR3 consists of 13 residues. Germline CDR1 reads SGHNT; CDR2 reads YYREEE (reference sequence). CDR3 residues: CASSLGTTNEQFF. The CDR3 coding sequence is TGTGCCAGCAGCTTGGGGACTACCAATGAGCAGTTCTTC.

J is TRBJ1-2 and V is TRBV27, with D unresolved. V lost 4 bases, J lost 4 bases, and 22 bases lay in between. This CDR3 spans 17 amino acids. Germline-derived CDR1 and CDR2 are MNHEY and SMNVEV (reference sequence). DNA of the CDR3: TGTGCCAGCAGTTCCCGAACCGCCCTCGAGGGAGCCTATGGCTACACCTTC. As protein: CASSSRTALEGAYGYTF.

This chain connects TRBV7-9 to TRBJ1-6; TRBD1 might be the D (6 bases). CDR1 and CDR2 from the germline V gene are SEHNR and FQNEAQ (reference sequence). The CDR3 totals 15 residues. V was shortened by 5 bases and J by 6 bases, with 14 bases between the two germline ends. The CDR3 here is CASSLGRGGNSPLHF. The CDR3 bases are TGTGCCAGCAGCCTAGGGAGGGGGGGTAATTCACCCCTCCACTTT.

The V gene is TRBV4-3, the J gene TRBJ2-1, with D perhaps TRBD1 (5 bases). The CDR3 has 15 amino acids. Germline lookup yields CDR1 LGHNA and CDR2 YSLEER. V was cut by 4 bases and J by 0 bases, with 10 bases left in between. Written as DNA, the CDR3 is TGCGCCAGCAGCCCGACAGAGAGCTCCTACAATGAGCAGTTCTTC. It encodes CASSPTESSYNEQFF.

The chain uses TRBV6-6 and TRBJ2-7, with 11 bases matching TRBD1. Germline loops: CDR1 MNHNY, CDR2 SVGAGI (reference sequence). After removal of 4 bases from V and 6 bases from J, the junction contained 11 bases not matched to a gene. The CDR3 runs 16 residues. The CDR3, as DNA: TGTGCCAGCAGTTTCTACTCGGGACAGGGGGTCGGCGAGCAGTACTTC. Amino acid sequence: CASSFYSGQGVGEQYF.

The CDR3 protein is CASSQGGDSHEQFF. Written as DNA, the CDR3 is TGCGCCAGCAGCCAAGGGGGGGACTCGCATGAGCAGTTCTTC. The J gene is TRBJ2-1, the V gene TRBV4-1; a weak D match, TRBD2 (6 bases). This CDR3 spans 14 amino acids. The V end was cut by 1 base, the J end by 8 bases, with 12 bases between. Germline assignment: CDR1 MGHRA and CDR2 YSYEKL.

The chain links TRBV2 to TRBJ1-2; D call uncertain. The CDR3 loop spans 14 amino acids. Germline-derived CDR1 and CDR2 are SNHLY and FYNNEI. The V end lost 7 bases, the J end lost 5 bases, and 17 bases lay between the germline ends. CDR3 protein: CASTPEQLGYGYTF. Written as DNA, the CDR3 is TGTGCCAGCACCCCGGAGCAGCTCGGGTATGGCTACACCTTC.

The rearrangement joins TRBV7-9 to TRBJ2-5, with 8 bases identical to TRBD1. V lost 1 base, J lost 5 bases, and 3 bases stayed unmatched. This CDR3 comprises 14 residues. The germline V gene has CDR1 SEHNR and CDR2 FQNEAQ (reference sequence). CDR3 in DNA: TGTGCCAGCAGCTTAGGTGACAGGGGTGAGACCCAGTACTTC. Translating it yields CASSLGDRGETQYF.

J is TRBJ2-2 and V is TRBV19, with 9 bases identical to TRBD1. Germline loops: CDR1 LNHDA, CDR2 SQIVND (reference sequence). V shed 4 bases, J shed 2 bases, and the junction held 11 bases outside the gene matches. The CDR3 covers 18 residues. CDR3 protein: CASSTKEQGAENTGELFF. CDR3 bases: TGTGCCAGTAGTACCAAAGAACAGGGGGCGGAAAACACCGGGGAGCTGTTTTTT. Filled out from reference TRBV19 and TRBJ2-2, the complete variable domain reads DGGITQSPKYLFRKEGQNVTLSCEQNLNHDAMYWYRQDPGQGLRLIYYSQIVNDFQKGDIAEGYSVSREKKESFPLTVTSAQKNPTAFYLCASSTKEQGAENTGELFFGEGSRLTVL.

The rearrangement joins TRBV7-8 to TRBJ1-6, with unresolved D. V was pared by 1 base and J by 3 bases, with 7 bases between. The CDR3 runs to 15 residues. Germline CDR1 SGHVS, CDR2 FQNEAQ. DNA for the CDR3: TGTGCCAGCAGCTTAGTGGCGGGCTATAATTCACCCCTCCACTTT. It translates to CASSLVAGYNSPLHF.

V usage is TRBV9 and J usage is TRBJ1-1; 7 bases fit TRBD1. V was clipped by 9 bases and J by 2 bases; unmatched bases: 7. CDR3 length equals 13 residues. The germline CDR1 and CDR2 sequences are SGDLS and YYNGEE. CDR3 sequence (DNA): TGTGCCACCCCCTGGGACAGCAACACTGAAGCTTTCTTT. Translation: CATPWDSNTEAFF.

The rearrangement joins TRBV7-3 to TRBJ1-2, with a possible D match to TRBD1 (5 bases). Germline-derived CDR1 and CDR2 are SGHTA and FQGTGA. V lost 0 bases and J lost 8, with 16 bases in between. The CDR3 length is 15 residues. CDR3: CASSLTGAAPDGYTF. The CDR3 coding sequence is TGTGCCAGCAGCTTAACAGGGGCAGCCCCGGACGGCTACACCTTC.